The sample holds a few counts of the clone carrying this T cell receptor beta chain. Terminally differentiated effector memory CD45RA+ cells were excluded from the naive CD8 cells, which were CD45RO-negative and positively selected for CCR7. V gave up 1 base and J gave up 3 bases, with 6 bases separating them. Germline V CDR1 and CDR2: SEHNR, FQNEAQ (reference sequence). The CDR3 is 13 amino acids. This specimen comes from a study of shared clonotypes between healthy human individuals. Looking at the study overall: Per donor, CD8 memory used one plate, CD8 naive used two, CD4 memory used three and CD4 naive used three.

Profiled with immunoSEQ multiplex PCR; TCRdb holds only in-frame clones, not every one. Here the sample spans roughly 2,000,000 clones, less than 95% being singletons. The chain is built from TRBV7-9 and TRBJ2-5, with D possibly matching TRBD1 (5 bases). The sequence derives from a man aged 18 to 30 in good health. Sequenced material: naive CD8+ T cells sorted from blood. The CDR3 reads CASSLETEETQYF. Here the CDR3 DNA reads TGTGCCAGCAGCTTAGAGACAGAAGAGACCCAGTACTTC.